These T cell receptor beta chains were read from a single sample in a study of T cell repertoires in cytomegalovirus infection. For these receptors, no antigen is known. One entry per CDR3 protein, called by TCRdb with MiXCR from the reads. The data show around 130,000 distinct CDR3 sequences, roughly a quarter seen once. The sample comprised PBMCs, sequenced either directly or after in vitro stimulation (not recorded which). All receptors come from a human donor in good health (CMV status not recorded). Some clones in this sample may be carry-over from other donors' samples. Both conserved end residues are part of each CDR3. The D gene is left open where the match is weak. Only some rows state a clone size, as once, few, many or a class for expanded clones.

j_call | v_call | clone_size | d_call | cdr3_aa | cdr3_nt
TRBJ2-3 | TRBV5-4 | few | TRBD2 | CASSPRLATARETQYF | TGTGCCAGCAGCCCCCGACTAGCGACAGCTAGGGAGACGCAGTATTTT
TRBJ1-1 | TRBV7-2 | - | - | CASSLEGDTEAFF | TGTGCCAGCAGCTTAGAGGGGGACACTGAAGCTTTCTTT
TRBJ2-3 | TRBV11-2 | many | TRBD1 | CASKTGQGAGTQYF | TGTGCCAGCAAGACAGGACAGGGGGCTGGCACGCAGTATTTT
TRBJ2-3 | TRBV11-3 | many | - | CASSLDGTDTQYF | TGTGCCAGCAGCTTAGATGGAACAGATACGCAGTATTTT
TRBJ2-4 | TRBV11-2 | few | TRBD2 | CASSLGLAGGLSKNIQYF | TGTGCCAGCAGCTTGGGACTAGCGGGAGGGCTCAGCAAAAACATTCAGTACTTC
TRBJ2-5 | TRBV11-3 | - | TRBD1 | CASSPRQGIETQYF | TGTGCCAGCAGCCCGAGACAGGGGATCGAGACCCAGTACTTC
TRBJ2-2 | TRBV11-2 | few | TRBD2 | CASSAGTSGRDGELFF | TGTGCCAGCAGCGCTGGGACTAGCGGGAGGGACGGGGAGCTGTTTTTT
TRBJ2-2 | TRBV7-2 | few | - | CACKMAGMNTGELFF | TGTGCCTGCAAAATGGCGGGAATGAACACCGGGGAGCTGTTTTTT
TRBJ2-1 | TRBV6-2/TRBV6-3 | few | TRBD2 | CASSRPSGDEQFF | TGTGCCAGCAGCAGACCTAGCGGAGATGAGCAGTTCTTC
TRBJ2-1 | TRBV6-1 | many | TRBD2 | CASSGGRLAGDNEQFF | TGTGCCAGCAGTGGGGGGAGACTAGCGGGAGACAATGAGCAGTTCTTC
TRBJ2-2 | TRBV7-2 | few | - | CASSLSFRRELFF | TGTGCCAGCAGCCTCTCATTCCGTAGGGAGCTGTTTTTT
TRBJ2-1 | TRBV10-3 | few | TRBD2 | CAISSPGLAGSEQFF | TGTGCCATCAGTTCCCCGGGACTAGCGGGAAGTGAGCAGTTCTTC
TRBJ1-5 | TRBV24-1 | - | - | CATSDLGRDQPQHF | TGTGCCACCAGTGATTTAGGGAGAGATCAGCCCCAGCATTTT
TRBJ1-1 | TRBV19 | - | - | CASRSGRLNTEAFF | TGTGCCAGTAGGTCAGGGAGGTTGAACACTGAAGCTTTCTTT
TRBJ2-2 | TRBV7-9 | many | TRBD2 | CASIHPTSGNTGELFF | TGTGCCAGCATCCACCCTACTAGCGGCAACACCGGGGAGCTGTTTTTT
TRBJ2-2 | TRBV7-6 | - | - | CASSPVYRPWSTGELFF | TGTGCCAGCAGCCCAGTGTATCGACCGTGGAGCACCGGGGAGCTGTTTTTT
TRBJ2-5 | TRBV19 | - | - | CASTPRAEETQYF | TGTGCCAGTACCCCGCGGGCAGAAGAGACCCAGTACTTC
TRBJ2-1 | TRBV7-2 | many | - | CASSPQGGLTYNEQFF | TGTGCCAGCAGCCCGCAGGGGGGACTCACTTACAATGAGCAGTTCTTC
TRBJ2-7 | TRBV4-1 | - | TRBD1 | CASSHGTGGQYF | TGCGCCAGCAGCCATGGGACAGGCGGGCAGTACTTC
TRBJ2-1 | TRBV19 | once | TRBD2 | CASRGDREQFF | TGTGCCAGTCGGGGGGATAGAGAGCAGTTCTTC
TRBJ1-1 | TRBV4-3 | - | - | CASSPQRASMNTEAFF | TGCGCCAGCAGCCCCCAGCGGGCGAGCATGAACACTGAAGCTTTCTTT
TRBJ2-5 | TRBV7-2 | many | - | CASSLVNSGGETQYF | TGTGCCAGCAGCTTAGTTAATAGCGGAGGAGAGACCCAGTACTTC
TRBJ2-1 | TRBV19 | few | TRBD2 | CASKMGGPFDYNEQFF | TGTGCCAGCAAAATGGGAGGGCCTTTTGACTACAATGAGCAGTTCTTC
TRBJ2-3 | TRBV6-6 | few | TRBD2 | CASSYSTREVHTDTQYF | TGTGCCAGCAGTTACTCGACTCGGGAGGTCCACACAGATACGCAGTATTTT
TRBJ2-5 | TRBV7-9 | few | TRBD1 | CASSSPGQHQETQYF | TGTGCCAGCAGCTCCCCGGGACAGCACCAAGAGACCCAGTACTTC
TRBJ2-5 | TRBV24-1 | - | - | CATSDSQGAVLGTQYF | TGTGCCACCAGTGATTCGCAGGGAGCCGTACTCGGGACCCAGTACTTC
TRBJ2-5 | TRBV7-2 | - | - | CASSFGLEETQYF | TGTGCCAGCAGCTTTGGGCTGGAAGAGACCCAGTACTTC
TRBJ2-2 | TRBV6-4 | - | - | CASSDSPLPSSAGELFF | TGTGCCAGCAGTGACTCCCCGTTACCCTCATCGGCCGGGGAGCTGTTTTTT
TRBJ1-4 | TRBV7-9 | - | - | CASSSFEANEKLFF | TGTGCCAGCAGCTCCTTCGAGGCCAATGAAAAACTGTTTTTT
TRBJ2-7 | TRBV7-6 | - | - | CASSLGGGLRSYEQYF | TGTGCCAGCAGCTTAGGGGGCGGATTACGCTCTTACGAGCAGTACTTC
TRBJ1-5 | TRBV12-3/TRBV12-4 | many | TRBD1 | CASSGGAGGGRNQPQHF | TGTGCCAGCAGTGGGGGGGCAGGGGGCGGACGCAATCAGCCCCAGCATTTT
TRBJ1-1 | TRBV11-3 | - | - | CASSSGGLRWNTEAFF | TGTGCCAGCAGCTCCGGCGGACTCCGGTGGAACACTGAAGCTTTCTTT
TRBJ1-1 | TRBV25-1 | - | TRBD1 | CASSGQGGNTEAFF | TGTGCCAGCAGTGGACAGGGTGGGAACACTGAAGCTTTCTTT
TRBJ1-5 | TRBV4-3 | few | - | CASSQDHSSNQPQHF | TGCGCCAGCAGCCAAGATCACAGTAGCAATCAGCCCCAGCATTTT
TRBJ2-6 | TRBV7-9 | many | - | CASSPPKVGRGSGANVLTF | TGTGCCAGCAGCCCCCCTAAAGTCGGCAGGGGATCTGGGGCCAACGTCCTGACTTTC
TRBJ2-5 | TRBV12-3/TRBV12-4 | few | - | CASLGLQETQYF | TGTGCCAGCCTTGGACTGCAAGAGACCCAGTACTTC
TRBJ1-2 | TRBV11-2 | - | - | CASSLLRHQKGYTF | TGTGCCAGCAGCTTACTCAGACACCAGAAGGGCTACACCTTC
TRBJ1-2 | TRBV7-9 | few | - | CASSLSQTARSDGYTF | TGTGCCAGCAGCTTAAGCCAGACGGCCAGGAGCGATGGCTACACCTTC
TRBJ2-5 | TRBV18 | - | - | CASSPRAGQETQYF | TGTGCCAGCTCACCACGGGCAGGACAAGAGACCCAGTACTTC
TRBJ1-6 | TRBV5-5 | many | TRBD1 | CASSLQPGQTYSPLHF | TGTGCCAGCAGCTTACAACCGGGACAGACCTACTCACCCCTCCACTTT
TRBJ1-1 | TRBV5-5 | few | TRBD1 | CASSLVYSRGSTEAFF | TGTGCCAGCAGCTTGGTTTACTCCAGGGGGTCCACTGAAGCTTTCTTT
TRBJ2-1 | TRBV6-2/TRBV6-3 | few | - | CASSRSGPLGRQFF | TGTGCCAGCAGTAGAAGTGGACCATTAGGGCGGCAGTTCTTC
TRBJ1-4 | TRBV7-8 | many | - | CASSLHRANEKLFF | TGTGCCAGCAGCTTACACCGCGCTAATGAAAAACTGTTTTTT
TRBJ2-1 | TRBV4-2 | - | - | CASSQDPASDYNEQFF | TGTGCCAGCAGCCAAGATCCAGCGTCCGACTACAATGAGCAGTTCTTC
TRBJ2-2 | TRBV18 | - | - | CASSPRGRWGTGELFF | TGTGCCAGCTCACCACGGGGACGGTGGGGGACCGGGGAGCTGTTTTTT
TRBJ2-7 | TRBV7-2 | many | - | CASSPSGVIAAYEQYF | TGTGCCAGCAGCCCCTCCGGGGTAATAGCGGCCTACGAGCAGTACTTC
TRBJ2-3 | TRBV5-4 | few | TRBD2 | CASSAGTSGSSTDTQYF | TGTGCCAGCAGCGCCGGGACTAGCGGGAGCAGCACAGATACGCAGTATTTT
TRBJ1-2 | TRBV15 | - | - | CATSRDFDYGYTF | TGTGCCACCAGCAGAGATTTCGACTATGGCTACACCTTC
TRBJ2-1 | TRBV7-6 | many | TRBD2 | CASSLVTSGRYNEQFF | TGTGCCAGCAGCTTAGTAACTAGCGGGCGGTACAATGAGCAGTTCTTC
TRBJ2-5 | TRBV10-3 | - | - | CAISDAETQYF | TGTGCCATCAGTGACGCGGAGACCCAGTACTTC
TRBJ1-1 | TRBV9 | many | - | CASSVEWANTEAFF | TGTGCCAGCAGCGTAGAGTGGGCGAACACTGAAGCTTTCTTT
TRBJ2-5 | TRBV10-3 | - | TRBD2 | CAISVGLARNQETQYF | TGTGCCATCAGTGTGGGACTAGCCCGAAACCAAGAGACCCAGTACTTC
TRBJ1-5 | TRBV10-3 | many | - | CATGSSNQPQHF | TGTGCCACCGGTAGTAGCAATCAGCCCCAGCATTTT
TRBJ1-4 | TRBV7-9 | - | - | CASSSRDAANEKLFF | TGTGCCAGCAGCTCGCGGGACGCGGCTAATGAAAAACTGTTTTTT
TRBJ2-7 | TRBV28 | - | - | CASRSSGARSF | TGTGCCAGCAGGTCCTCAGGGGCACGTTCCTTC